This is a list of T cell receptor beta chains from one sample in a study of T cells after yellow fever vaccination. TCRdb reanalysed the 5' RACE reads using MiXCR and keeps one entry per CDR3 protein. The sample has some 99,000 distinct CDR3 sequences, around 5.5% seen once. Sequences were derived from CD8+ T cells sorted from PBMCs, sampled 10 days after the yellow fever booster vaccination. The receptors were gathered from a man aged 18 to 29 who received the YFV17D yellow fever vaccine. Both conserved end residues are part of each CDR3. Fields, in order: V gene, J gene, CDR3 protein.

>TRBV12-3/TRBV12-4|TRBJ1-2
CASSLDTARGYTF
>TRBV18|TRBJ2-3
CASSPTGTSGGHTQYF
>TRBV7-6|TRBJ2-5
CASSLVEGDFSETQYF
>TRBV6-5|TRBJ2-1
CASSRRWSYNEQFF
>TRBV4-2|TRBJ2-6
CASGSGTGISFGANVLTF
>TRBV20-1|TRBJ2-5
CSARQAGGFETQYF
>TRBV5-1|TRBJ1-1
CASSFGRILNTEAFF
>TRBV7-6|TRBJ1-5
CASSLVGGLGYDSNQPQHF
>TRBV2|TRBJ2-7
CASSEDPAGGREQYF
>TRBV7-9|TRBJ2-3
CASGPGQSYTDTQYF
>TRBV10-3|TRBJ2-6
CAISESASGANVLTF
>TRBV6-6|TRBJ2-1
CASMSIRGRVHNEQFF
>TRBV15|TRBJ1-2
CATSRDHQEISYGYTF
>TRBV27|TRBJ1-5
CASGGHSNQPQHF
>TRBV7-2|TRBJ1-5
CASNSELGPQHF
>TRBV4-1|TRBJ1-5
CASSPEPGNSNQPQHF
>TRBV12-3/TRBV12-4|TRBJ1-2
CATHGRENYGYTF
>TRBV14|TRBJ1-1
CASSQAYGSEAFF
>TRBV4-3|TRBJ1-1
CASSSLGQSSTEAFF
>TRBV5-4|TRBJ1-1
CASRPLDTFMNTEAFF